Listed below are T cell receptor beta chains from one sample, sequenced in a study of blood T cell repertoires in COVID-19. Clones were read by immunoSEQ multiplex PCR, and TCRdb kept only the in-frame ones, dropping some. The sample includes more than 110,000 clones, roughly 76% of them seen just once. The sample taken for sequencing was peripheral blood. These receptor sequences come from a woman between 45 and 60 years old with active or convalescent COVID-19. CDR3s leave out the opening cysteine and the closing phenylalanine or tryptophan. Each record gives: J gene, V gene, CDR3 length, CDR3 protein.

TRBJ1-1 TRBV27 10 ASSGGGVEAF
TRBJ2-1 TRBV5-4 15 ASSPLVRGRDYNEQF
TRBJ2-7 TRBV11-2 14 ASSLDMAGGVYEQY
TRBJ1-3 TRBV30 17 AWRTRDRVDGSMGNTIY
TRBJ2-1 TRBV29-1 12 SVARSSSYNEQF
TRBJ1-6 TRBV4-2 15 ASSQEGGYSYNSPLH
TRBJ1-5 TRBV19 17 ASSSRKLTGTPFIRPQH
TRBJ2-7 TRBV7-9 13 ASSEGTSRGYEQY
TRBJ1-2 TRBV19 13 ASSERTGGGYGYT
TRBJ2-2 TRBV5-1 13 ASSLAVLSSGELF
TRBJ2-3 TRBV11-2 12 ASRLAGGTDTQY
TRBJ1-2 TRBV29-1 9 SATGLEGYT
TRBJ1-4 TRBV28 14 ASSLSQAGSREKLF
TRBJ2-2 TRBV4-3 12 ASSRDSRTGELF
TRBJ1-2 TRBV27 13 ASSLSQGAVSGYT
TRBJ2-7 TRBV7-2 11 ASSSGFAASRY
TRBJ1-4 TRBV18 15 ASSPLPLTGTNEKLF
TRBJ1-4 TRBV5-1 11 ATRRGANEKLF
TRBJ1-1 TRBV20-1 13 SASYGGDTGTEAF
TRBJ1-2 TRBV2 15 ASSDEDRGWSNYGYT
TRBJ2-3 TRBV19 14 ASSTQALAGADTQY